A selection of T cell receptor beta chains follows, all from one sample in a study of blood T cell repertoires in COVID-19. Profiled with immunoSEQ multiplex PCR; TCRdb holds only in-frame clones, not every one. Of about 110,000 clones listed, around 74% are singletons. Source material: peripheral blood. The receptor set was obtained from a woman aged 60 to 75 with acute or convalescent COVID-19. Both conserved end residues are part of each CDR3. D genes are given only for firm matches. Size values are once, few and many counts, or a class for expanded clones, and some rows have none.

CDR3aa | CDR3nt | len | d_gene | j_gene | v_gene | abundance
CASSLLGTFESGANVLTF | TGTGCCAGCAGTTTACTAGGGACTTTCGAATCTGGGGCCAACGTCCTGACTTTC | 18 | . | TRBJ2-6 | TRBV28 | .
CASSYSVGRNYGYTF | TGTGCCAGCAGTTACTCGGTGGGGCGTAACTATGGCTACACCTTC | 15 | . | TRBJ1-2 | TRBV6-5 | .
CASSDGQGAYDYGYTF | TGTGCCAGTTCAGACGGACAGGGGGCTTATGACTATGGCTACACCTTC | 16 | TRBD1 | TRBJ1-2 | TRBV18 | .
CASSYHEGDYGYTF | TGTGCCAGCAGTTACCACGAGGGAGACTATGGCTACACCTTC | 14 | . | TRBJ1-2 | TRBV6-6 | once
CASTQMAGGVEKLFF | TGTGCCAGTACCCAGATGGCAGGGGGCGTTGAAAAACTGTTTTTT | 15 | TRBD1 | TRBJ1-4 | TRBV5-5 | .
CASSFLAGGQTDTQYF | TGTGCCAGCAGCTTCCTAGCGGGGGGGCAAACAGATACGCAGTATTTT | 16 | TRBD2 | TRBJ2-3 | TRBV7-8 | .
CASSLLLLNTEAFF | TGTGCCAGCAGCTTGCTACTTCTGAACACTGAAGCTTTCTTT | 14 | . | TRBJ1-1 | TRBV5-5 | .
CASRTGTGGADQPQHF | TGCGCCAGCAGAACCGGGACAGGGGGCGCAGATCAGCCCCAGCATTTT | 16 | TRBD1 | TRBJ1-5 | TRBV5-1 | .
CSVSPGGNQPQHF | TGCAGCGTATCACCCGGGGGGAATCAGCCCCAGCATTTT | 13 | . | TRBJ1-5 | TRBV29-1 | .
CASSISTVYGYTF | TGTGCCAGTAGTATTTCCACGGTCTATGGCTACACCTTC | 13 | . | TRBJ1-2 | TRBV19 | once
CASSQESPGHGDEKLFF | TGCGCCAGCAGCCAAGAAAGCCCGGGACACGGCGATGAAAAACTGTTTTTT | 17 | . | TRBJ1-4 | TRBV4-3 | .
CASSQVERGNTIYF | TGTGCCAGCAGCCAAGTTGAACGGGGAAACACCATATATTTT | 14 | . | TRBJ1-3 | TRBV3-1/TRBV3-2 | .
CSVDNRAPMNTEAFF | TGCAGCGTTGATAACAGGGCGCCAATGAACACTGAAGCTTTCTTT | 15 | . | TRBJ1-1 | TRBV29-1 | .
CASRDRTINYGYTF | TGTGCCAGTAGAGACAGAACGATTAACTATGGCTACACCTTC | 14 | . | TRBJ1-2 | TRBV19 | .
CASSEGGQIYEQYF | TGTGCCAGCAGTGAAGGGGGACAAATCTACGAGCAGTACTTC | 14 | . | TRBJ2-7 | TRBV6-1 | few
CSVGQGAGTEAFF | TGCAGCGTAGGACAGGGGGCAGGTACTGAAGCTTTCTTT | 13 | TRBD1 | TRBJ1-1 | TRBV29-1 | .
CASSLFTDTEAFF | TGTGCCAGCAGCTTATTTACGGACACTGAAGCTTTCTTT | 13 | . | TRBJ1-1 | TRBV7-7 | few